Shown below are 24 T cell receptor beta chains from a single sample sequenced in a study of blood T cell repertoires in COVID-19. Method: immunoSEQ multiplex PCR; TCRdb's copy keeps in-frame clones and lacks some. The data show about 170,000 clones, 70% to 90% seen once. Sequenced sample: peripheral blood. These receptors originate from a man aged 55 to 70 who had recovered from COVID-19.

The chain carries TRBV19 and TRBJ1-2, with 11 bases matching TRBD1. Germline CDR1 is LNHDA and CDR2 is SQIVND (reference sequence). This CDR3 comprises 15 residues. With V trimmed by 4 bases and J by 4 bases, 5 bases remained unmatched. Written as DNA, the CDR3 is TGTGCCAGTAGTAAACGGACAGGGGGCAGCTATGGCTACACCTTC. Residues: CASSKRTGGSYGYTF.

The CDR3 DNA follows: TGTGCCAGCTCTCGGGGGAGAAGCCCAGGCCGAGAGACCCAGTACTTC. As protein: CASSRGRSPGRETQYF. V gene TRBV7-3 combines with J gene TRBJ2-5, with D perhaps TRBD2 (6 bases). Germline loops: CDR1 SGHTA, CDR2 FQGTGA. The V end lost 8 bases, the J end lost 4 bases, and 23 bases lay between the germline ends. This CDR3 has 16 residues.

The V and J genes are TRBV15 and TRBJ1-1; 7 positions match TRBD1. The length of the CDR3 is 17 residues. Losses at the gene ends were 2 bases for V and 6 bases for J; bases not matched to a gene: 15. Germline CDR1 is LNHNV and CDR2 is YYDKDF (reference sequence). The CDR3 sequence: CATSRRPDRVLAAEAFF. The CDR3 DNA reads TGTGCCACCAGCAGACGGCCCGACAGGGTACTCGCGGCTGAAGCTTTCTTT. Full variable domain (rest looked up from reference TRBV15 and TRBJ1-1): DAMVIQNPRYQVTQFGKPVTLSCSQTLNHNVMYWYQQKSSQAPKLLFHYYDKDFNNEADTPDNFQSRRPNTSFCFLDIRSPGLGDTAMYLCATSRRPDRVLAAEAFFGQGTRLTVV.

The CDR3 region is CASSFLGGNQPQHF. The CDR3 DNA reads TGTGCCAGCAGTTTCCTAGGGGGTAATCAGCCCCAGCATTTT. The chain joins TRBV6-6 to TRBJ1-5; D may be TRBD1 (6 bases). Trimming pared 4 bases from V and 4 bases from J, leaving 11 bases between. This CDR3 comprises 14 residues. Germline CDR1 MNHNY, CDR2 SVGAGI (reference sequence).

This clone was recorded only once. The V gene is TRBV5-1, the J gene TRBJ1-5, with D unclear. CDR1 SGHRS and CDR2 YFSETQ come from the germline V gene. The CDR3 spans 12 residues. Trimming cost V 2 bases and J 5 bases, with 5 bases left between them. The CDR3 DNA is TGCGCCAGCAGCTTCGGGGATCAGCCCCAGCATTTT. Protein product: CASSFGDQPQHF.

CDR3 sequence: CSTEGDSGTYGYTF. The CDR3 DNA sequence: TGCAGCACCGAAGGGGACAGCGGTACCTATGGCTACACCTTC. J is TRBJ1-2 and V is TRBV29-1, with TRBD1 matching 7 bases. The V gene end was trimmed by 8 bases and the J gene end by 4 bases; junction bases not matched to a gene: 13. In germline, CDR1 is SQVTM, CDR2 ANQGSEA. The CDR3 runs to 14 residues.

The chain links TRBV19 to TRBJ1-5; maybe TRBD1 (6 bases). The CDR3 is made up of 12 amino acids. Looked up from germline, CDR1 is LNHDA and CDR2 is SQIVND (reference sequence). V lost 5 bases and J 6 bases, leaving 8 bases between the germline ends. CDR3 amino acids: CASSWGRQPQHF. CDR3 nucleotides: TGTGCCAGTAGTTGGGGGCGTCAGCCCCAGCATTTT.

The chain carries TRBV19 and TRBJ2-1, with a weak D call TRBD1 (6 bases). This CDR3 contains 15 residues. Trimming took off 4 bases at V and 0 bases at J, with 10 bases between the two ends. Germline CDR1 reads LNHDA; CDR2 reads SQIVND (reference sequence). The DNA for the CDR3 is TGTGCCAGTAGTACGGGACACAGCTCCTACAATGAGCAGTTCTTC. Its protein is CASSTGHSSYNEQFF. Full variable domain (missing parts from reference TRBV19 and TRBJ2-1): DGGITQSPKYLFRKEGQNVTLSCEQNLNHDAMYWYRQDPGQGLRLIYYSQIVNDFQKGDIAEGYSVSREKKESFPLTVTSAQKNPTAFYLCASSTGHSSYNEQFFGPGTRLTVL.

With respect to this clone: Other nucleotide sequences from this sample produce the same CDR3. V and J are TRBV3-1 (or the pseudogene TRBV3-2) and TRBJ1-1, with 9 bases matching TRBD1. V was clipped by 3 bases and J by 4 bases; unmatched bases: 0. The CDR3 has 13 amino acids. From germline, CDR1 is LGHDT and CDR2 YNNKEL (reference sequence). The CDR3 coding sequence is TGTGCCAGCAGCCAGGACAGGGGCACTGAAGCTTTCTTT. This gives the protein CASSQDRGTEAFF.

The chain combines TRBV7-3 with TRBJ1-3; possible D gene TRBD1, 5 bases. This CDR3 is built from 15 residues. The ends were cut back, 5 bases at V and 4 bases at J, with 15 bases in the middle. Germline V gene sequence: CDR1 SGHTA, CDR2 FQGTGA. The CDR3 DNA follows: TGTGCCAGCAGCCACCTGGGGGGAATCGGAAACACCATATATTTT. This translates into CASSHLGGIGNTIYF.

This clone was observed once. V and J are TRBV5-4 and TRBJ2-4; perhaps TRBD2 as D (5 bases). V lost 2 bases and J 2 bases, leaving 14 bases between the germline ends. Germline CDR1 and CDR2: SGHNT and YYREEE (reference sequence). There are 16 residues in the CDR3. This chain's CDR3 is CASSLIGDGPKNIQYF. The CDR3 DNA follows: TGTGCCAGCAGCTTAATCGGGGATGGGCCCAAAAACATTCAGTACTTC. The variable domain in full, completed from reference TRBV5-4 and TRBJ2-4, reads ETGVTQSPTHLIKTRGQQVTLRCSSQSGHNTVSWYQQALGQGPQFIFQYYREEENGRGNFPPRFSGLQFPNYSSELNVNALELDDSALYLCASSLIGDGPKNIQYFGAGTRLSVL.

In its sample, this clone was seen a few times. The CDR3 here is CASSRAAGGVSYEQYF. The CDR3 DNA is TGTGCCAGCAGCCGGGCTGCAGGGGGAGTCTCCTACGAGCAGTACTTC. The chain carries TRBV11-2 and TRBJ2-7; 7 nucleotides align to TRBD1. Germline values: CDR1 SGHAT, CDR2 FQNNGV. The V and J ends lost 5 bases and 0 bases, in that order; junction bases with no gene match: 10. The CDR3 totals 16 residues.

This rearrangement joins TRBV5-1 to TRBJ2-2; 11 nucleotides match TRBD2. The ends lost 0 bases at V and 6 bases at J; junction bases unmatched: 4. CDR3 length: 16 residues. Germline V gene lookup returns CDR1 SGHRS and CDR2 YFSETQ. CDR3 region: CASSLVAGGHPGELFF. In DNA form, the CDR3 reads TGCGCCAGCAGCTTGGTAGCGGGGGGGCATCCCGGGGAGCTGTTTTTT.

CDR3 sequence: CASRATGGDTGELFF. DNA of the CDR3: TGTGCCAGCAGGGCGACAGGGGGCGACACCGGGGAGCTGTTTTTT. This rearrangement joins TRBV5-4 to TRBJ2-2; 10 positions match TRBD1. The CDR3 is 15 residues long. V shed 5 bases, J shed 3 bases, and the junction held 4 bases outside the gene matches. The germline CDR1 and CDR2 sequences are SGHNT and YYREEE (reference sequence).

The chain employs TRBV5-1 and TRBJ2-6, with D maybe TRBD1 (5 bases). Germline CDR1 and CDR2: SGHRS and YFSETQ. V was clipped by 5 bases and J by 0 bases, with 12 bases between them. The CDR3 extends over 16 amino acids. CDR3 protein: CASRVQASSGANVLTF. The CDR3 nucleotides read TGCGCCAGCAGGGTACAGGCAAGCTCTGGGGCCAACGTCCTGACTTTC.

CDR3 residues: CASSLDGHYEQYF. CDR3 in DNA: TGTGCCAGCAGCCTTGACGGACACTACGAGCAGTACTTC. The chain employs TRBV6-6 and TRBJ2-7, with a possible D match to TRBD1 (5 bases). The V end was cut by 6 bases, the J end by 3 bases, with 12 bases between. The CDR3 runs to 13 residues. Per the germline V gene, CDR1 is MNHNY and CDR2 is SVGAGI (reference sequence).

The chain couples TRBV27 to TRBJ1-1; 8 bases match TRBD1. The germline V gene encodes CDR1 MNHEY and CDR2 SMNVEV (reference sequence). V was clipped by 4 bases and J by 0 bases; unmatched bases: 7. This CDR3 has 16 residues. The CDR3 here is CASSSPTGGMNTEAFF. For the CDR3, the DNA is TGTGCCAGCAGTTCCCCTACAGGGGGGATGAACACTGAAGCTTTCTTT.

The chain is built from TRBV2 and TRBJ2-7; TRBD1 matches 9 bases. This CDR3 spans 14 amino acids. V shed 6 bases and J 3 bases; nucleotides not matched to a gene: 6. Germline lookup yields CDR1 SNHLY and CDR2 FYNNEI. The CDR3 region is CASRAGQGLYEQYF. The CDR3 nucleotides read TGTGCCAGCAGGGCGGGACAGGGCCTCTACGAGCAGTACTTC.

The sample holds one count of this clone. The CDR3 spells CASSYVAGSTDTQYF. CDR3 DNA: TGTGCCAGCAGCTATGTAGCGGGGTCCACAGATACGCAGTATTTT. V gene TRBV7-9 combines with J gene TRBJ2-3; 8 nucleotides line up with TRBD2. V trimming: 4 bases; J trimming: 2 bases; junction bases outside the gene matches: 5. Germline CDR1 is SEHNR and CDR2 is FQNEAQ (reference sequence). The CDR3 has 15 amino acids.

Regarding this clone: This may be a read error: a much more frequent sequence differs by one nucleotide. This rearrangement joins TRBV11-2 to TRBJ1-2; D gene unclear. V was pared by 1 base and J by 2 bases, with 5 bases between. The CDR3 extends over 13 amino acids. The germline gives CDR1 SGHAT, CDR2 FQNNGV. CDR3 nucleotides: TGTGCCAGCAGCTTAGGCCAGAACTATGGCTACACCTTC. Amino acid sequence: CASSLGQNYGYTF.

This chain connects TRBV20-1 to TRBJ2-7, with TRBD1 matching 10 bases. Per the germline V gene, CDR1 is DFQATT and CDR2 is SNEGSKA (reference sequence). The CDR3 runs to 14 residues. V lost 4 bases and J lost 4; bases outside the gene matches: 7. In nucleotides, the CDR3 is TGCAGTGCTACTGAGAAGGGACAGGGGTACGAGCAGTACTTC. This sequence encodes CSATEKGQGYEQYF.

The V gene is TRBV27, the J gene TRBJ2-7, with D unresolved. CDR3 length: 12 amino acids. Germline CDR1 MNHEY, CDR2 SMNVEV (reference sequence). The V gene lost 6 bases and the J gene lost 3 bases, with 9 bases spanning the gap. The CDR3 nucleotides read TGTGCCAGCAGCCCCGGGTACTACGAGCAGTACTTC. Protein: CASSPGYYEQYF.

The chain couples TRBV2 to TRBJ1-4, with 8 bases that match TRBD1. CDR1 and CDR2 from the germline V gene are SNHLY and FYNNEI. The CDR3 loop spans 16 amino acids. Unmatched junction bases numbered 8, after V lost 8 bases and J lost 0 bases. CDR3 residues: CASRLDRGTTNEKLFF. As DNA, the CDR3 is TGTGCCAGCCGCTTAGACAGGGGTACAACTAATGAAAAACTGTTTTTT.

This clone was recorded only once. J is TRBJ1-3 and V is TRBV23-1, with a weak D call TRBD1 (6 bases). TRBV23-1 is reported as an ORF; its role is uncertain. V was shortened by 0 bases and J by 0 bases, with 15 bases between the two germline ends. This CDR3 has 18 amino acids. The CDR3 is CASSQSGHRNFSGNTIYF. CDR3 DNA sequence: TGCGCCAGCAGTCAATCGGGACACAGAAATTTCTCTGGAAACACCATATATTTT.